These 32 T cell receptor beta chains originate from one sample sequenced in a study of blood T cell repertoires in COVID-19. Assay used: immunoSEQ multiplex PCR; TCRdb lists only in-frame clones, some missing. This table holds fewer than 350,000 clones, 75% to 90% found once. Material: peripheral blood. Source of these receptors: a woman between 70 and 85 years old with COVID-19, enrolled during active disease.

This chain joins TRBV3-1 (or the pseudogene TRBV3-2) and TRBJ2-7; perhaps TRBD2 as D (6 bases). The V and J ends lost 0 bases and 4 bases respectively, with 13 bases between them. In germline, CDR1 is LGHDT, CDR2 YNNKEL (reference sequence). This CDR3 is 15 amino acids long. The CDR3 protein is CASSQDWRGSYEQYF. The CDR3 DNA is TGTGCCAGCAGCCAAGATTGGAGGGGATCTTACGAGCAGTACTTC.

A note on this clone: No DNA is shown, since the ends of the CDR3 on it are uncertain; the CDR3 is the one TCRdb lists. The chain recombines TRBV19 with TRBJ2-5; the listed D gene, TRBD2, was not tested against the DNA. In germline, CDR1 is LNHDA, CDR2 SQIVND (reference sequence). Counting both end residues, the CDR3 totals 16 amino acids. The CDR3 spells CASSIFLLAGEETQYF.

This clone was detected a few times. This chain links TRBV10-3 with TRBJ2-3; TRBD1 agrees at 8 bases. In germline, CDR1 is ENHRY, CDR2 SYGVKD. Trimming cost V 9 bases and J 8 bases; bases outside gene matches: 7. The CDR3 runs to 12 residues. CDR3 sequence reads: CAMAGGTGTQYF. CDR3 bases: TGTGCCATGGCAGGGGGCACTGGTACGCAGTATTTT.

This sequence joins TRBV27 and TRBJ2-6, with D possibly being TRBD2 (5 bases). The CDR3 has 15 residues. Looked up from germline, CDR1 is MNHEY and CDR2 is SMNVEV (reference sequence). Trimming removed 4 bases at V and 0 bases at J, with 7 bases between. The CDR3 region is CASSSGFSGANVLTF. The CDR3 nucleotides read TGTGCCAGCAGTTCGGGGTTCTCTGGGGCCAACGTCCTGACTTTC.

The chain joins TRBV10-3 to TRBJ1-1; D remains unclear. The CDR3 covers 14 residues. Germline V gene data show CDR1 as ENHRY and CDR2 as SYGVKD. V lost 5 bases, J lost 3 bases, and 13 bases lay in between. This chain's CDR3 is CAISTERGHTEAFF. In DNA, the CDR3 is TGTGCCATCAGTACCGAACGGGGTCACACTGAAGCTTTCTTT.

The chain links TRBV5-4 to TRBJ1-5, with TRBD1 as a possible D gene (6 bases). The V end lost 4 bases, the J end lost 11 bases, and 16 bases lay between the germline ends. CDR1 is SGHNT, CDR2 YYREEE, per germline (reference sequence). This CDR3 has 13 residues. The chain's CDR3 is CASSPSTEGAQHF. The CDR3 nucleotides read TGTGCCAGCAGCCCCTCGACCGAGGGGGCCCAGCATTTT.

The V call is TRBV3-1 (or the pseudogene TRBV3-2), the J call TRBJ1-2; D gene uncertain. Per germline, CDR1 LGHDT and CDR2 YNNKEL (reference sequence). CDR3 size: 13 residues. Trimming removed 0 bases at V and 3 bases at J, with 5 bases between. As DNA, the CDR3 is TGTGCCAGCAGCCAAGATTACTACTATGGCTACACCTTC. Its translation is CASSQDYYYGYTF.

J is TRBJ1-6 and V is TRBV18; 7 nucleotides agree with TRBD1. Germline V gene sequence: CDR1 KGHSH, CDR2 LQKENI. This CDR3 has 15 residues. The ends lost 4 bases at V and 8 bases at J; junction bases unmatched: 8. In DNA form, the CDR3 reads TGTGCCAGCTCACAACAGGGGTTCGGTGATTCACCCCTCCACTTT. Amino acids: CASSQQGFGDSPLHF.

This clone was detected a few times. The chain combines TRBV6-5 with TRBJ1-6; 9 bases are shared with TRBD1. J lost 5 bases, V lost 2 bases, and 1 base had no gene match. Germline CDR1 is MNHEY and CDR2 is SVGAGI. The CDR3 loop spans 15 amino acids. The CDR3 spells CASSYGTGNNSPLHF. DNA for the CDR3: TGTGCCAGCAGTTACGGGACAGGGAATAATTCACCCCTCCACTTT.

This clone was observed at least ten times. This chain links TRBV2 with TRBJ2-1, with a possible D match to TRBD2 (6 bases). The CDR3 runs to 13 residues. Germline V gene data show CDR1 as SNHLY and CDR2 as FYNNEI. Trimming removed 5 bases at V and 8 bases at J, with 13 bases between. CDR3 residues: CASSKDWRDEQFF. The DNA of the CDR3 is TGTGCCAGCAGTAAAGATTGGAGGGATGAGCAGTTCTTC.

This sequence joins TRBV5-6 and TRBJ1-1, with D hard to call. CDR1 and CDR2 from the germline V gene are SGHDT and YYEEEE. The CDR3 has 14 amino acids. V was clipped by 4 bases and J by 3 bases, with 13 bases between them. The CDR3 DNA sequence: TGTGCCAGCAGCCCCCTTAGACTTTACACTGAAGCTTTCTTT. It is translated as CASSPLRLYTEAFF.

This chain connects TRBV19 to TRBJ1-4; tentative D call: TRBD1 (5 bases). This CDR3 is 14 amino acids long. V shed 5 bases and J shed 7 bases, with 14 bases lying between them. Germline V gene sequence: CDR1 LNHDA, CDR2 SQIVND (reference sequence). CDR3 nucleotide sequence: TGTGCCAGTAGTCCCGGGGACTACCCTGAAAAACTGTTTTTT. It encodes CASSPGDYPEKLFF.

This rearrangement joins TRBV28 to TRBJ1-5; D might be TRBD1 (5 bases). V dropped 7 bases and J dropped 3 bases, with 13 bases sitting between them. The CDR3 sequence is 14 residues long. Germline CDR1 reads MDHEN; CDR2 reads SYDVKM. The CDR3 nucleotides read TGTGCCAGCACCACCCTGACAGACAATCAGCCCCAGCATTTT. Its translation is CASTTLTDNQPQHF. Together with reference TRBV28 and TRBJ1-5, the CDR3 gives the full variable domain: DVKVTQSSRYLVKRTGEKVFLECVQDMDHENMFWYRQDPGLGLRLIYFSYDVKMKEKGDIPEGYSVSREKKERFSLILESASTNQTSMYLCASTTLTDNQPQHFGDGTRLSIL.

The chain joins TRBV4-1 to TRBJ2-2; 7 bases align to TRBD1. V dropped 4 bases and J dropped 2; count of bases not matched to a gene: 25. The CDR3 is made up of 22 amino acids. Germline CDR1 is MGHRA and CDR2 is YSYEKL. The CDR3 loop reads CASSLPSWNRGFSVPNTGELFF. CDR3 nucleotide sequence: TGCGCCAGCAGCCTCCCCAGTTGGAACAGGGGATTTTCCGTTCCAAACACCGGGGAGCTGTTTTTT.

The chain employs TRBV4-3 and TRBJ1-2; D is unclear. From germline, CDR1 is LGHNA and CDR2 YSLEER. Trimming took off 0 bases at V and 8 bases at J, with 10 bases between the two ends. CDR3 length equals 13 residues. The CDR3 DNA is TGCGCCAGCAGCCAAGAAACAGCCCGGGGCTACACCTTC. This translates into CASSQETARGYTF.

This chain's CDR3 is CASRSFGITGGEQYF. The CDR3 DNA reads TGTGCCAGCAGATCGTTCGGAATAACAGGGGGCGAGCAGTACTTC. This chain connects TRBV27 to TRBJ2-7, with 8 bases matching TRBD1. V gave up 6 bases and J gave up 6 bases; unmatched junction bases: 13. There are 15 residues in the CDR3. Germline V gives CDR1 MNHEY, CDR2 SMNVEV (reference sequence).

The chain has TRBV6-5 and TRBJ1-5; maybe TRBD1 (6 bases). The CDR3 is 13 amino acids. V was clipped by 10 bases and J by 5 bases, with 15 bases between them. Germline V CDR1 and CDR2: MNHEY, SVGAGI. CDR3 residues: CATSGTQHQPQHF. CDR3 nucleotide sequence: TGTGCCACCTCCGGGACACAGCATCAGCCCCAGCATTTT.

The chain carries TRBV11-2 and TRBJ1-1; D remains ambiguous. Trimming took off 4 bases at V and 1 base at J, with 13 bases between the two ends. The germline CDR1 and CDR2 sequences are SGHAT and FQNNGV. The CDR3 runs 15 residues. The CDR3 is CASSSLRHGNTEAFF. Here the CDR3 DNA reads TGTGCCAGCAGCTCCCTCCGCCACGGGAACACTGAAGCTTTCTTT.

The chain recombines TRBV10-3 with TRBJ2-3; D might be TRBD2 (6 bases). Germline CDR1 reads ENHRY; CDR2 reads SYGVKD. Trimming stripped 3 bases from V and 4 bases from J, with 8 bases between. This CDR3 has 13 amino acids. CDR3 DNA: TGTGCCATCAGTGATAGCGGACCAGATACGCAGTATTTT. It yields the protein CAISDSGPDTQYF.

The chain employs TRBV6-6 and TRBJ2-6, with D possibly being TRBD1 (6 bases). This CDR3 is built from 16 residues. From germline, CDR1 is MNHNY and CDR2 SVGAGI (reference sequence). V lost 7 bases, J lost 3 bases, and 16 bases lay in between. This CDR3 is CASTRDKFGGANVLTF. DNA of the CDR3: TGTGCCAGCACCCGGGACAAATTCGGTGGGGCCAACGTCCTGACTTTC.

J is TRBJ1-2 and V is TRBV29-1, with D possibly matching TRBD1 (5 bases). The CDR3 loop spans 14 amino acids. Per the germline V gene, CDR1 is SQVTM and CDR2 is ANQGSEA. Trimming cost V 0 bases and J 3 bases, with 11 bases left between them. CDR3: CSVEERRGHYGYTF. The CDR3 DNA reads as TGCAGCGTTGAAGAAAGGCGGGGCCACTATGGCTACACCTTC.

In this sample, this clone turned up once. V and J are TRBV6-2 or TRBV6-3 and TRBJ2-7; D gene unclear. V lost 5 bases and J 0 bases, leaving 11 bases between the germline ends. Per the germline V gene, CDR1 is MNHEY and CDR2 is SVGEGT. The CDR3 is 14 residues long. The CDR3: CASSIESSSYEQYF. CDR3 nucleotide sequence: TGTGCCAGCAGTATCGAGTCGAGCTCCTACGAGCAGTACTTC.

This clone was observed a handful of times. The chain recombines TRBV15 with TRBJ2-5; D not certain. The length of the CDR3 is 11 residues. Germline V lookup: CDR1 LNHNV, CDR2 YYDKDF (reference sequence). Trimming left V 3 bases short and J 4 bases short, with 3 bases between. Here the CDR3 DNA reads TGTGCCACCAGCAGCTCAGAGACCCAGTACTTC. Amino acid sequence: CATSSSETQYF.

This clone was picked up one time. The V call is TRBV12-3 or TRBV12-4, the J call TRBJ1-2; a weak D match, TRBD1 (6 bases). The CDR3 is 13 residues long. Trimming shortened V by 1 base and J by 5 bases, and 8 bases separated the two germline ends. The CDR3 nucleotides read TGTGCCAGCAGTTTAGAAAGGGGGTATGGCTACACCTTC. Encoded protein: CASSLERGYGYTF.

The CDR3 region is CAWSVVFSGGEGETQYF. The CDR3 bases are TGTGCCTGGAGTGTAGTGTTCAGCGGGGGAGAGGGGGAGACCCAGTACTTC. The chain has TRBV30 and TRBJ2-5, with 8 bases fitting TRBD2. Germline V gene data show CDR1 as GTSNPN and CDR2 as SVGIG (reference sequence). J was trimmed by 5 bases and V by 0 bases; bases with no gene match: 14. CDR3 length: 17 residues.

The J gene is TRBJ1-3, the V gene TRBV19; D perhaps matches TRBD1 (5 bases). Germline CDR1 and CDR2: LNHDA and SQIVND (reference sequence). Trimming removed 9 bases at V and 7 bases at J, with 19 bases between. CDR3 length: 14 amino acids. The CDR3 loop reads CASGTRDFWNTIYF. The CDR3 region has the DNA TGTGCCAGCGGGACCCGGGACTTTTGGAACACCATATATTTT.

The CDR3 region is CASSMGGGRGNQPQHF. CDR3 DNA: TGTGCCAGTAGTATGGGGGGGGGAAGAGGCAATCAGCCCCAGCATTTT. The chain combines TRBV19 with TRBJ1-5, with D possibly TRBD1 on 5 matching bases. Trimming removed 3 bases from V and 2 bases from J, with 14 bases in between. This CDR3 is built from 16 residues. Per germline, CDR1 LNHDA and CDR2 SQIVND (reference sequence).

In DNA, the CDR3 is TGTGCCTGGAGTGGTAGTAGGGGTTCCTACGAGCAGTACTTC. Its protein product is CAWSGSRGSYEQYF. The V and J genes are TRBV30 and TRBJ2-7; possible D gene TRBD1, 5 bases. The V and J ends lost 1 base and 1 base respectively, with 11 bases between them. Germline assignment: CDR1 GTSNPN and CDR2 SVGIG (reference sequence). The CDR3 has 14 amino acids.

This clone was detected only a few times. This chain's CDR3 is CASSKQSSGQGNENTIYF. In DNA form, the CDR3 reads TGTGCCAGCAGCAAACAATCATCGGGACAGGGGAACGAAAACACCATATATTTT. This chain joins TRBV21-1 and TRBJ1-3; the table assigns TRBD1, which was not confirmed against the DNA. TRBV21-1 is reported as a pseudogene. CDR3 length equals 18 residues.

The gene calls are TRBV2 and TRBJ1-2; perhaps TRBD1 as D (6 bases). The CDR3 length is 13 residues. Germline assignment: CDR1 SNHLY and CDR2 FYNNEI. V dropped 6 bases and J dropped 7 bases, with 15 bases sitting between them. CDR3 residues: CASRPTGLGGYTF. The CDR3, as DNA: TGTGCCAGCAGACCAACAGGGTTGGGTGGCTACACCTTC.

The gene calls are TRBV27 and TRBJ1-2; TRBD1 matches 7 bases. Germline CDR1 and CDR2: MNHEY and SMNVEV (reference sequence). The CDR3 has 15 amino acids. The trim removed 3 bases at V and 8 bases at J, leaving 12 bases unmatched. CDR3 coding DNA: TGTGCCAGCAGTTTTAGCCCGGGACAGCCAGGGGGCTACACCTTC. This translates into CASSFSPGQPGGYTF.

The CDR3 here is CAWSLLAGITDTQYF. CDR3 DNA sequence: TGTGCCTGGAGTCTCCTAGCGGGTATTACAGATACGCAGTATTTT. The V call is TRBV30, the J call TRBJ2-3; 8 bases align to TRBD2. The CDR3 sequence is 15 residues long. Looked up from germline, CDR1 is GTSNPN and CDR2 is SVGIG (reference sequence). J lost 3 bases, V lost 2 bases, and 7 bases had no gene match. Combining the CDR3 with reference TRBV30 and TRBJ2-3 gives the whole variable domain SQTIHQWPATLVQPVGSPLSLECTVEGTSNPNLYWYRQAAGRGLQLLFYSVGIGQISSEVPQNLSASRPQDRQFILSSKKLLLSDSGFYLCAWSLLAGITDTQYFGPGTRLTVL.